These 32 T cell receptor beta chains came from one sample sequenced in a study of vaccination and CD4 T cells after COVID-19. Antigens for these TCRs are unknown. The Oncomine TCR Beta short-read assay generated sequence data from the DNA of cultured CD4+ T cells. TCRdb called the PCR reads again in MiXCR, with one record for every CDR3 protein. The sample comprises approximately 12,000 distinct CDR3 sequences, about three fifths of which are singletons, and roughly 22% rests with the top ten. Treatment defined: approximately 9-day PBMC culture with coronavirus spike peptide pools or control peptides (ViraFEST assay). The sequencing input was CD4+ T cells from blood, cultured in vitro. The origin of the receptors is a human donor who had recovered from COVID-19.

This clonotype was recorded only once. The J gene is TRBJ1-5, the V gene TRBV15; weak D call: TRBD1 (6 bases). The germline V gene has CDR1 LNHNV and CDR2 YYDKDF (reference sequence). With 2 bases removed from V and 4 bases from J, the gap between germline ends came to 12 bases. The CDR3 has 15 residues. The CDR3 spells CATSRTGQGNQPQHF. In nucleotides, the CDR3 is TGTGCCACCAGCAGAACGGGGCAGGGGAATCAGCCCCAGCATTTT.

This chain links TRBV28 with TRBJ2-3, with 7 bases fitting TRBD1. Germline CDR1 and CDR2: MDHEN and SYDVKM. The CDR3 has 12 residues. Germline trimming cut 11 bases from V and 1 base from J; bases unmatched to any gene: 3. CDR3 DNA: TGTGCCCACAGGGGTGGCACAGATACGCAGTATTTT. Amino acids: CAHRGGTDTQYF.

This rearrangement joins TRBV7-2 to TRBJ1-5; D is uncertain. Germline CDR1 reads SGHTA; CDR2 reads FQGNSA. Trimming shortened V by 6 bases and J by 1 base, and 7 bases separated the two germline ends. The CDR3 is 13 amino acids. CDR3 coding DNA: TGTGCCAGCAGACTAGACAGCAATCAGCCCCAGCATTTT. Amino acid sequence: CASRLDSNQPQHF.

In its sample, this clonotype was seen a few times. The J gene is TRBJ1-2, the V gene TRBV19, with D perhaps matching TRBD1 (5 bases). This CDR3 is built from 13 residues. The germline V gene has CDR1 LNHDA and CDR2 SQIVND (reference sequence). Trimming took 7 bases from V and 5 from J, leaving 14 bases between them. As DNA, the CDR3 is TGTGCCAGTACAAGAGGCGGGGGGTATGGCTACACCTTC. Translated, it gives CASTRGGGYGYTF.

This clonotype has a handful of counts. The gene calls are TRBV7-6 and TRBJ2-7; 10 bases fit TRBD2. CDR3 size: 17 residues. The junction had 12 bases not matched to a gene; V was cut back by 4 bases and J by 3 bases. From germline, CDR1 is SGHVS and CDR2 FNYEAQ. The DNA of the CDR3 is TGTGCCAGCAGCTCCGGAGTAGGAGCGGGAGGGGGCTACGAGCAGTACTTC. Protein sequence: CASSSGVGAGGGYEQYF. The full variable domain, in which reference TRBV7-6 and TRBJ2-7 provide the parts outside the CDR3, is GAGVSQSPRYKVTKRGQDVALRCDPISGHVSLYWYRQALGQGPEFLTYFNYEAQQDKSGLPNDRFSAERPEGSISTLTIQRTEQRDSAMYRCASSSGVGAGGGYEQYFGPGTRLTVT.

This clonotype was counted a few times. The gene calls are TRBV20-1 and TRBJ2-3; D is possibly TRBD1 (6 bases). There are 11 residues in the CDR3. The V gene lost 6 bases and the J gene lost 9 bases, with 13 bases spanning the gap. Germline V gene sequence: CDR1 DFQATT, CDR2 SNEGSKA (reference sequence). The CDR3 spells CSAVQGATQYF. CDR3 nucleotides: TGCAGTGCGGTACAGGGAGCCACGCAGTATTTT.

The rearrangement joins TRBV6-5 to TRBJ2-5; a possible D gene is TRBD1 (6 bases). The V end was cut by 2 bases, the J end by 4 bases, with 14 bases between. The CDR3 extends over 15 amino acids. The germline V gene encodes CDR1 MNHEY and CDR2 SVGAGI. The CDR3 DNA follows: TGTGCCAGCAGTTACGCCGTCTTGGGGGCAGAGACCCAGTACTTC. It codes for CASSYAVLGAETQYF.

This clonotype was detected a few times. The chain links TRBV6-5 to TRBJ1-5; 7 bases are shared with TRBD1. Germline-derived CDR1 and CDR2 are MNHEY and SVGAGI. The CDR3 runs 16 residues. V gave up 2 bases and J gave up 4 bases; unmatched junction bases: 8. DNA for the CDR3: TGTGCCAGCAGTTACACGAACAGGGGCGGGAATCAGCCCCAGCATTTT. It yields the protein CASSYTNRGGNQPQHF.

The V gene is TRBV20-1, the J gene TRBJ2-7, with D possibly TRBD1 on 7 matching bases. Germline CDR1 DFQATT, CDR2 SNEGSKA (reference sequence). The CDR3 length is 15 residues. The V end lost 5 bases, the J end lost 3 bases, and 20 bases lay between the germline ends. The CDR3 nucleotides read TGCAGTGCTGGGGTCCTCCAGGGGGGATTCTACGAGCAGTACTTC. This gives the protein CSAGVLQGGFYEQYF.

This clonotype was observed a few times. The genes are TRBV20-1 and TRBJ1-4; D ambiguous. Per germline, CDR1 DFQATT and CDR2 SNEGSKA (reference sequence). V lost 2 bases to trimming and J lost 3 bases, with 10 bases between them. The CDR3 contains 14 residues. The CDR3 nucleotides read TGCAGTGCTAGAAGTGGTCAGCCTAATGAAAAACTGTTTTTT. This gives the protein CSARSGQPNEKLFF.

This clonotype was picked up a small number of times. This rearrangement joins TRBV19 to TRBJ2-2; perhaps TRBD1 as D (6 bases). V gave up 8 bases and J gave up 2 bases, with 18 bases separating them. Germline assignment: CDR1 LNHDA and CDR2 SQIVND (reference sequence). This CDR3 comprises 16 residues. As DNA, the CDR3 is TGTGCCAGTCGCCAGTACGGGACAACTAACACCGGGGAGCTGTTTTTT. It is translated as CASRQYGTTNTGELFF.

The sample holds a few counts of this clonotype. The V and J genes are TRBV20-1 and TRBJ2-2; D is ambiguous. Germline CDR1 DFQATT, CDR2 SNEGSKA (reference sequence). CDR3 length: 15 residues. The V gene lost 0 bases and the J gene lost 1 base, with 9 bases spanning the gap. The CDR3 DNA is TGCAGTGCTAGAGATCCATGGCAGAACACCGGGGAGCTGTTTTTT. This translates into CSARDPWQNTGELFF.

This clonotype was seen a handful of times. This chain connects TRBV4-3 to TRBJ2-3, with TRBD2 matching over 10 bases. Per germline, CDR1 LGHNA and CDR2 YSLEER. The junction had 5 bases not matched to a gene; V was cut back by 4 bases and J by 1 base. The CDR3 length is 16 residues. The CDR3 coding sequence is TGCGCCAGCAGCCGACACGGGACTAGCGGCACAGATACGCAGTATTTT. This sequence encodes CASSRHGTSGTDTQYF.

V and J are TRBV7-3 and TRBJ2-2; 10 bases line up with TRBD1. V lost 5 bases, J lost 5 bases, and 8 bases stayed unmatched. The V gene's germline CDR1 is SGHTA and CDR2 FQGTGA. The length of the CDR3 is 16 residues. CDR3 region: CASSLPWGQGTGELFF. The DNA of the CDR3 is TGTGCCAGCAGCCTCCCTTGGGGACAGGGGACCGGGGAGCTGTTTTTT. Using reference TRBV7-3 and TRBJ2-2 for the parts outside the CDR3, the full variable domain is GAGVSQTPSNKVTEKGKYVELRCDPISGHTALYWYRQSLGQGPEFLIYFQGTGAADDSGLPNDRFFAVRPEGSVSTLKIQRTERGDSAVYLCASSLPWGQGTGELFFGEGSRLTVL.

In DNA, the CDR3 is TGTGCCAGCAGCGTCGGAGGACTTTCCACGGATTCACCCCTCCACTTT. This gives the protein CASSVGGLSTDSPLHF. The rearrangement links TRBV7-8 to TRBJ1-6, with D hard to call. This CDR3 spans 16 amino acids. Trimming removed 5 bases at V and 8 bases at J, with 19 bases between. From germline, CDR1 is SGHVS and CDR2 FQNEAQ.

This clonotype has a handful of counts. V gene TRBV6-4 combines with J gene TRBJ1-2; 8 nucleotides align to TRBD1. Trimming removed 4 bases from V and 1 base from J; junction bases left unmatched: 2. There are 14 residues in the CDR3. The germline gives CDR1 MRHNA, CDR2 SNTAGT. CDR3 region: CASSATGDNYGYTF. CDR3 in DNA: TGTGCCAGCAGTGCGACAGGGGATAACTATGGCTACACCTTC.

The chain uses TRBV7-9 and TRBJ2-7, with 7 bases matching TRBD2. The CDR3 totals 18 residues. Trimming took 6 bases from V and 2 from J; bases not matched to a gene: 19. The germline V gene encodes CDR1 SEHNR and CDR2 FQNEAQ (reference sequence). The CDR3 DNA reads TGTGCCAGCAGTCCCGGAGGGGTTAGGCGGGAGTACACCTACGAGCAGTACTTC. Translated, it gives CASSPGGVRREYTYEQYF.

This clonotype was found a few times. The chain recombines TRBV7-2 with TRBJ1-5, with D unclear. The CDR3 totals 15 residues. Germline loops: CDR1 SGHTA, CDR2 FQGNSA. With 1 base removed from V and 4 bases from J, the gap between germline ends came to 11 bases. This chain's CDR3 is CASSLERVGNQPQHF. The CDR3 DNA sequence: TGTGCCAGCAGCTTAGAAAGGGTAGGGAATCAGCCCCAGCATTTT.

The V gene is TRBV21-1, the J gene TRBJ2-3. TRBV21-1 is described as a pseudogene. The CDR3 is made up of 15 amino acids. The chain's CDR3 is CASSKVDLGSDTQYF. The CDR3 DNA follows: TGTGCCAGCAGCAAAGTCGATTTGGGGTCAGATACGCAGTATTTT.

This clonotype has just a few counts. The chain recombines TRBV15 with TRBJ1-5, with 9 bases matching TRBD1. J was trimmed by 6 bases and V by 0 bases; bases with no gene match: 6. CDR1 LNHNV and CDR2 YYDKDF come from the germline V gene (reference sequence). The CDR3 covers 16 residues. The CDR3 bases are TGTGCCACCAGCAGAGATGGGACAGGGACGCTTCAGCCCCAGCATTTT. It codes for CATSRDGTGTLQPQHF.

This clonotype was recorded only once. This chain joins TRBV12-3 or TRBV12-4 and TRBJ2-7; 8 bases map to TRBD2. The CDR3 has 14 amino acids. J lost 2 bases, V lost 6 bases, and 6 bases had no gene match. This chain's CDR3 is CASRRSGATYEQYF. Here the CDR3 DNA reads TGTGCCAGCAGGCGTAGCGGGGCAACCTACGAGCAGTACTTC.

The gene calls are TRBV20-1 and TRBJ2-3; 9 bases align to TRBD1. The CDR3 spans 14 residues. The trim removed 5 bases at V and 5 bases at J, leaving 8 bases unmatched. Per the germline V gene, CDR1 is DFQATT and CDR2 is SNEGSKA (reference sequence). The CDR3: CSAYRGLREDTQYF. CDR3 DNA sequence: TGCAGTGCTTACAGGGGGCTGCGTGAAGATACGCAGTATTTT.

This chain uses TRBV20-1 with TRBJ2-7; 7 bases agree with TRBD2. The V segment lost 2 bases and the J segment 0 bases; nucleotides outside the gene matches: 10. There are 16 residues in the CDR3. Germline CDR1 DFQATT, CDR2 SNEGSKA (reference sequence). CDR3 in amino acids: CSARSLAVFSSYEQYF. The CDR3 DNA follows: TGCAGTGCTAGAAGCCTAGCGGTTTTTAGCTCCTACGAGCAGTACTTC.

The genes are TRBV10-2 and TRBJ1-5; possibly TRBD1 for D (5 bases). Deletions cut 8 bases from V and 0 bases from J, with 14 bases between. Germline V gene lookup returns CDR1 WSHSY and CDR2 SAAADI. This CDR3 spans 15 amino acids. For the CDR3, the DNA is TGCGCCAGCGGAAGGGGAGGGAGTAGCAATCAGCCCCAGCATTTT. Protein product: CASGRGGSSNQPQHF.

There are a few counts of this clonotype. The rearrangement joins TRBV2 to TRBJ2-3; TRBD2 matches 8 bases. J gave up 3 bases and V 9 bases, and 11 bases lay outside the gene matches. The CDR3 is 15 residues long. Germline CDR1 and CDR2: SNHLY and FYNNEI. The CDR3 DNA reads TGTGCCAGGCGGGGGACGGGAGGGCCTACAGATACGCAGTATTTT. It yields the protein CARRGTGGPTDTQYF.

The CDR3 region has the DNA TGTGCCAGCAGCTTGTCGAGCGGGCAAGAGACCCAGTACTTC. Protein: CASSLSSGQETQYF. The V call is TRBV5-4, the J call TRBJ2-5; D perhaps matches TRBD2 (6 bases). Trimming stripped 1 base from V and 2 bases from J, with 9 bases between. Germline-derived CDR1 and CDR2 are SGHNT and YYREEE (reference sequence). The CDR3 spans 14 residues.

This clonotype was observed a single time. The V and J genes are TRBV20-1 and TRBJ2-3; 9 bases align to TRBD2. V trimming: 2 bases; J trimming: 4 bases; junction bases outside the gene matches: 4. CDR1 and CDR2 from the germline V gene are DFQATT and SNEGSKA (reference sequence). The CDR3 sequence is 14 residues long. In nucleotides, the CDR3 is TGCAGTGCTAGATCCCAGCGGGAGGCAGATACGCAGTATTTT. It codes for CSARSQREADTQYF.

This clonotype has more than one count but fewer than ten. CDR3 DNA: TGCAGTGCCAGGACTAGCGCCAGCTCCTACGAGCAGTACTTC. Encoded protein: CSARTSASSYEQYF. The chain carries TRBV20-1 and TRBJ2-7, with 9 bases fitting TRBD2. CDR3 length: 14 amino acids. Germline CDR1 and CDR2: DFQATT and SNEGSKA (reference sequence). Germline trimming cut 6 bases from V and 0 bases from J; bases unmatched to any gene: 6.

The CDR3 region has the DNA TGTGCCAGCAGCCTAGAGACCCCTTTCGGGAGGGAGGATACGCAGTATTTT. This codes for CASSLETPFGREDTQYF. The V and J genes are TRBV14 and TRBJ2-3; 8 bases are a match to TRBD2. Unmatched junction bases numbered 15, after V lost 4 bases and J lost 6 bases. The V gene's germline CDR1 is SGHDN and CDR2 FVKESK. The CDR3 consists of 17 residues.

This chain joins TRBV6-1 and TRBJ2-7; 9 positions agree with TRBD1. V shed 6 bases and J 6 bases; nucleotides not matched to a gene: 12. Germline V lookup: CDR1 MNHNS, CDR2 SASEGT. This CDR3 comprises 15 residues. The CDR3 reads CASRDHGTGIPEQYF. CDR3 DNA sequence: TGTGCCAGCAGAGACCACGGGACAGGGATTCCCGAGCAGTACTTC.

The CDR3 here is CASSLAQQGAGSPLHF. Here the CDR3 DNA reads TGCGCCAGCAGCTTGGCCCAACAGGGAGCGGGGTCACCCCTCCACTTT. The J gene is TRBJ1-6, the V gene TRBV5-1, with a tentative D call TRBD1 (6 bases). CDR3 length: 16 amino acids. The germline V gene encodes CDR1 SGHRS and CDR2 YFSETQ. Trimming removed 0 bases from V and 10 bases from J, with 17 bases in between.

The chain recombines TRBV19 with TRBJ2-5; 7 bases are a match to TRBD2. From germline, CDR1 is LNHDA and CDR2 SQIVND (reference sequence). The CDR3 loop spans 14 amino acids. Trimming took 8 bases from V and 1 from J; bases not matched to a gene: 7. The CDR3 here is CASSKLARQETQYF. The CDR3 bases are TGTGCCAGTTCCAAACTAGCGCGCCAAGAGACCCAGTACTTC.